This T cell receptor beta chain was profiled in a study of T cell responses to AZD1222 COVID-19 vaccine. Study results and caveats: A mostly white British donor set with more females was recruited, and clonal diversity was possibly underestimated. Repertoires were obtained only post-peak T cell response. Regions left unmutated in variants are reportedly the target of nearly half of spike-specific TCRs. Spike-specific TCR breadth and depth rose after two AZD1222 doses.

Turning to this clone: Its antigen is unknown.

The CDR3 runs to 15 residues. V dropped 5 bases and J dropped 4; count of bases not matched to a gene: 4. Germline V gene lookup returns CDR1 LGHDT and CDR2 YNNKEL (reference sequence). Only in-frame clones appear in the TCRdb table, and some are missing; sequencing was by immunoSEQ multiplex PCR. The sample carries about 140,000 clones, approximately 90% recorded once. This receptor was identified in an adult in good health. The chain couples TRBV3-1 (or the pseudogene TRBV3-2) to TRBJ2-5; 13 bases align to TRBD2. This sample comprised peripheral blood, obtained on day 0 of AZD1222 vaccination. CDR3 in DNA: TGTGCCAGCAGCTATACTAGCGGGGGGGGAGAGACCCAGTACTTC. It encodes CASSYTSGGGETQYF.